This T cell receptor (beta chain) was found in a study of T cells in localized non-small cell lung cancer. Study-wide results and limits: Adjacent lung had a median roughly 58 of the 100 largest tumor clones. Compared with tumor, uninvolved adjacent lung displayed greater T cell clonality, ranking highest overall.

In regard to this clone: The antigen remains unidentified.

Using immunoSEQ multiplex PCR, the repertoire was profiled, and TCRdb retains in-frame clones only, with some absent. In the table there are about 74,000 clones, about 88% of which are singletons. V lost 1 base, J lost 4 bases, and 8 bases stayed unmatched. Germline assignment: CDR1 MGHRA and CDR2 YSYEKL. The CDR3 contains 16 residues. This clonotype originated in a female donor at least 60 years old with stage I lung adenocarcinoma. The V gene is TRBV4-1, the J gene TRBJ2-3; 7 bases are shared with TRBD1. The source material was peripheral blood, sampled before any cancer treatment. The CDR3 protein is CASSQGVGQGADTQYF. The DNA for the CDR3 is TGCGCCAGCAGCCAAGGAGTCGGCCAGGGGGCAGATACGCAGTATTTT.